The rows below give T cell receptor beta chains drawn from one sample of a study of T-cell memory formation after mild COVID-19. TCRdb reprocessed the 5' RACE reads via MiXCR and lists one record per CDR3 protein. This table has more than 350,000 distinct CDR3 sequences, roughly 20% appearing once. Sequencing was done on a sample of PBMCs or a T cell subset sorted from them (not recorded which). The receptor source for this set is an adult woman who had mild COVID-19 (a few samples of this study predate the infection). Cell type and time point are not known. Each CDR3 is given with its conserved first and last residue. The order of the fields is J gene, clone size, D gene, V gene, CDR3 DNA, CDR3 protein. D genes are given only for firm matches. Size tells how often a clone was seen (once, few, many) or the class of an expanded clone, and some rows leave it out.

TRBJ2-7	.	TRBD2	TRBV20-1	TGCAGTGTAGACCACGGGGGGAACTCCTACGAGCAGTACTTC	CSVDHGGNSYEQYF
TRBJ1-5	.	.	TRBV6-2/TRBV6-3	TGTGCCAGCAGTTACGGGCAGGCCCGCCTTACGAAGCCCCAGCATTTT	CASSYGQARLTKPQHF
TRBJ1-5	few	.	TRBV4-1	TGCGCCAGCAGCCAAGTCCTGGTCGCGGGTCAGCCCCAGCATTTT	CASSQVLVAGQPQHF
TRBJ2-5	.	.	TRBV5-1	TGCGCCAGCAGCCGTGCCACGGGGGACGGGGAGACCCAGTACTTC	CASSRATGDGETQYF
TRBJ2-1	few	TRBD2	TRBV9	TGTGCCAGCAGCGTAGATACCCTAGCGGGAGGGACTGGGGAGCAGTTCTTC	CASSVDTLAGGTGEQFF
TRBJ2-7	.	TRBD1	TRBV27	TGTGCCAGCAGTCCCACCGGGACAGGGCAACACGAGCAGTACTTC	CASSPTGTGQHEQYF
TRBJ1-1	.	.	TRBV2	TGTGCCAGCAGTGAAAAGGGTGGGAACACTGAAGCTTTCTTT	CASSEKGGNTEAFF
TRBJ1-1	.	TRBD1	TRBV6-5	TGTGCCAGCAGTACGACAGGGGTGGGCACTGAAGCTTTCTTT	CASSTTGVGTEAFF
TRBJ2-7	many	.	TRBV7-9	TGTGCCAGCAGCTTAACGGACGAGCAGTACTTC	CASSLTDEQYF
TRBJ1-1	many	.	TRBV20-1	TGCAGTGCAAGAGACAGGCTGAACACTGAAGCTTTCTTT	CSARDRLNTEAFF